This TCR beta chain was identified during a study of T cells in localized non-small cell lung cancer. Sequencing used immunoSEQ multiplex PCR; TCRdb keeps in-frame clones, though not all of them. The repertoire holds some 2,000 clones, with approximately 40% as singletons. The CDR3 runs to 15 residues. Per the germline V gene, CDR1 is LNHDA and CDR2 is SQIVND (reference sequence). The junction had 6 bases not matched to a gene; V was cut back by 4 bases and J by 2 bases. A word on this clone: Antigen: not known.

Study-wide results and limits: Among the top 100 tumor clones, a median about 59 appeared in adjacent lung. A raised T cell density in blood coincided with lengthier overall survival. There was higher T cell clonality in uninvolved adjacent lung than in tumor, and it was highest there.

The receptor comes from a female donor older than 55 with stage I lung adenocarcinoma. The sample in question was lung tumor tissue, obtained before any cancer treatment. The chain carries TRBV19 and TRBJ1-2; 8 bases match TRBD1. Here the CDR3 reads CASSTRTGTNYGYTF. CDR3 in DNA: TGTGCCAGTAGTACTCGGACAGGGACGAACTATGGCTACACCTTC.